A selection of T cell receptor beta chains follows, all from one sample in a study of T cells in Graves' hyperthyroidism and ophthalmopathy. TCRdb analysed the multiplex PCR reads with MiXCR anew, one entry per CDR3 protein. The sample consists of 450,000 to 550,000 distinct CDR3 sequences, roughly a quarter of them appearing once. Sequenced input: blood. The receptors here all came from a woman aged 25 to 39 with Graves' ophthalmopathy. CDR3s include the opening cysteine and the closing phenylalanine or tryptophan. Each record gives: clone size, J gene, V gene, CDR3 protein. Not all rows give a size; the values are once, few, many and, for expanded clones, a class.

abundance: many
j_gene: TRBJ1-2
v_gene: TRBV19
CDR3aa: CASSIRPGTGGNYGYTF

abundance: -
j_gene: TRBJ1-1
v_gene: TRBV6-5
CDR3aa: CASSYSGIGDADAFF

abundance: many
j_gene: TRBJ2-5
v_gene: TRBV9
CDR3aa: CASSVGIDGRETQYF

abundance: few
j_gene: TRBJ2-5
v_gene: TRBV6-5
CDR3aa: CASSYVGLAGSETQYF

abundance: many
j_gene: TRBJ1-5
v_gene: TRBV30
CDR3aa: CAWTVSGESQPQHF

abundance: many
j_gene: TRBJ1-2
v_gene: TRBV27
CDR3aa: CASSLRGSTYGYTF

abundance: few
j_gene: TRBJ2-7
v_gene: TRBV10-3
CDR3aa: CAISESQGGYEQYF

abundance: few
j_gene: TRBJ1-2
v_gene: TRBV4-2
CDR3aa: CASSQENIGSGGYTF

abundance: many
j_gene: TRBJ2-7
v_gene: TRBV12-3/TRBV12-4
CDR3aa: CASTMMDREGYEQYF

abundance: many
j_gene: TRBJ1-5
v_gene: TRBV3-1
CDR3aa: CASSQMRNQPQHF

abundance: -
j_gene: TRBJ2-7
v_gene: TRBV11-2
CDR3aa: CASSLERRTSTTYEQYF

abundance: many
j_gene: TRBJ1-1
v_gene: TRBV29-1
CDR3aa: CSVHTLNTEAFF

abundance: -
j_gene: TRBJ2-7
v_gene: TRBV6-1
CDR3aa: CASSEVGETEQYF

abundance: few
j_gene: TRBJ2-7
v_gene: TRBV12-3/TRBV12-4
CDR3aa: CASRRAGGTPYEQYF

abundance: many
j_gene: TRBJ1-1
v_gene: TRBV11-2
CDR3aa: CASSSQRDTEAFF

abundance: many
j_gene: TRBJ2-7
v_gene: TRBV6-5
CDR3aa: CASSSDGGRSYEQYF

abundance: once
j_gene: TRBJ1-2
v_gene: TRBV20-1
CDR3aa: CSARDPGSEGYTF

abundance: many
j_gene: TRBJ1-2
v_gene: TRBV29-1
CDR3aa: CSVAGQADYGYTF

abundance: -
j_gene: TRBJ1-1
v_gene: TRBV18
CDR3aa: CASSPQDRASEAFF

abundance: few
j_gene: TRBJ2-2
v_gene: TRBV12-3/TRBV12-4
CDR3aa: CASSSPQGSGGELFF

abundance: many
j_gene: TRBJ2-5
v_gene: TRBV20-1
CDR3aa: CSARGWTSGVLTETQYF

abundance: many
j_gene: TRBJ2-2
v_gene: TRBV3-1
CDR3aa: CASSPRSALAENTGELFF

abundance: many
j_gene: TRBJ2-5
v_gene: TRBV27
CDR3aa: CASIGLVGETQYF

abundance: few
j_gene: TRBJ1-5
v_gene: TRBV4-2
CDR3aa: CASSQDTNRGNQPQHF

abundance: once
j_gene: TRBJ2-1
v_gene: TRBV6-5
CDR3aa: CASSYRDEKFF

abundance: many
j_gene: TRBJ2-5
v_gene: TRBV10-3
CDR3aa: CAISDSSGGPQETQYF

abundance: many
j_gene: TRBJ1-6
v_gene: TRBV7-2
CDR3aa: CASSLVQGLSASSPLHF

abundance: few
j_gene: TRBJ2-7
v_gene: TRBV15
CDR3aa: CATSRVPSYEQYF

abundance: few
j_gene: TRBJ1-1
v_gene: TRBV12-5
CDR3aa: CASGWRDLNTEAFF

abundance: many
j_gene: TRBJ1-2
v_gene: TRBV18
CDR3aa: CASSPNDRYGYTF

abundance: many
j_gene: TRBJ1-3
v_gene: TRBV28
CDR3aa: CASSSFGGGNTIYF

abundance: many
j_gene: TRBJ2-2
v_gene: TRBV30
CDR3aa: CAWNRQNTGELFF

abundance: many
j_gene: TRBJ2-5
v_gene: TRBV5-1
CDR3aa: CASSLEIPGYAIQETQYF

abundance: many
j_gene: TRBJ1-1
v_gene: TRBV20-1
CDR3aa: CSARAGTGSLAFF

abundance: many
j_gene: TRBJ1-2
v_gene: TRBV25-1
CDR3aa: CASKGQLDYGYTF

abundance: many
j_gene: TRBJ2-7
v_gene: TRBV20-1
CDR3aa: CSASDSTYEQYF

abundance: many
j_gene: TRBJ2-7
v_gene: TRBV12-3/TRBV12-4
CDR3aa: CASSSGSRGEQYF

abundance: -
j_gene: TRBJ2-5
v_gene: TRBV10-3
CDR3aa: CAISEDRVETQYF

abundance: many
j_gene: TRBJ1-1
v_gene: TRBV7-8
CDR3aa: CASSLWLQGMAFF

abundance: many
j_gene: TRBJ1-2
v_gene: TRBV18
CDR3aa: CASSPLREDGYTF

abundance: many
j_gene: TRBJ2-7
v_gene: TRBV12-3/TRBV12-4
CDR3aa: CASSLGFNVKGQGSYEQYF

abundance: many
j_gene: TRBJ2-7
v_gene: TRBV11-2
CDR3aa: CASSSGWGAAEQYF

abundance: few
j_gene: TRBJ1-5
v_gene: TRBV2
CDR3aa: CASSSRWGSQPQHF

abundance: few
j_gene: TRBJ1-2
v_gene: TRBV12-3/TRBV12-4
CDR3aa: CASSLEGWSGYTF

abundance: many
j_gene: TRBJ2-2
v_gene: TRBV2
CDR3aa: CASRGTGPNTGELFF

abundance: -
j_gene: TRBJ2-7
v_gene: TRBV5-6
CDR3aa: CASSLLGTGEQYF

abundance: many
j_gene: TRBJ1-6
v_gene: TRBV6-1
CDR3aa: CASSEKEDSNSPLHF

abundance: many
j_gene: TRBJ1-2
v_gene: TRBV30
CDR3aa: CAWSMRRALGASGYTF

abundance: many
j_gene: TRBJ1-1
v_gene: TRBV12-3/TRBV12-4
CDR3aa: CASITRSIRRDRGPEAFF

abundance: many
j_gene: TRBJ1-1
v_gene: TRBV19
CDR3aa: CASTPGPPTYMNTEAFF

abundance: -
j_gene: TRBJ1-1
v_gene: TRBV6-5
CDR3aa: CASSYSSGREAEAFF

abundance: -
j_gene: TRBJ2-3
v_gene: TRBV24-1
CDR3aa: CATSEIGDTQYF